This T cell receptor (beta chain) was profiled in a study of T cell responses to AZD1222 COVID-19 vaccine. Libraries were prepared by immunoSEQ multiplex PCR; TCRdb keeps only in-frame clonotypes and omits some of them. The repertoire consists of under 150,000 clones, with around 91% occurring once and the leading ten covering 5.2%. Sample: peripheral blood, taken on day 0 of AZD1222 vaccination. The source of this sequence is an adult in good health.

The CDR3 nucleotides are TGTGCCAGCGCACTTCAGGGGCACACTGAAGCTTTCTTT. As protein: CASALQGHTEAFF. This chain joins TRBV28 and TRBJ1-1, with D perhaps matching TRBD1 (6 bases). Trimming cost V 8 bases and J 3 bases, with 13 bases left between them. Germline V gene data show CDR1 as MDHEN and CDR2 as SYDVKM. The CDR3 covers 13 residues.